This TCR beta chain was identified in a study of technical replicates of blood from several donors. The CDR3 runs 18 residues. The assay was immunoSEQ multiplex PCR, and TCRdb's table has in-frame clones only and misses some. The sample lists roughly 92,000 clones, 90% to 95% occurring once. The count of this clone is one. The sample taken for sequencing was T cells isolated from PBMCs. V usage is TRBV21-1 and J usage is TRBJ2-5; the D call of TRBD2 is as the table states it, not checked on the DNA. TRBV21-1 is tagged as a pseudogene. The sequence derives from a human donor in good health. The CDR3 loop reads CASSKKASGRALAETQYF. The CDR3 DNA sequence: TGTGCCAGCAGCAAAAAGGCTAGCGGGAGGGCCCTCGCAGAGACCCAGTACTTC.